The text below deals with one T cell receptor beta chain. These data originate in a study of blood T cell repertoires in COVID-19. In Seattle, patients joined the study during active infection and were tracked longitudinally. In the authors' methods: Reference gene primer amplification yielded estimated nucleated cell counts. Assay: immunoSEQ multiplex PCR; the TCRdb copy retains only in-frame clones and omits some. That table is the source of V, J and clone size, and D and trimming were worked out from the DNA. The sample carries about 410,000 clones, roughly 90% recorded once. CDR3 length: 13 residues. CDR1 is LNHDA and CDR2 is SQIVND in the germline V gene (reference sequence). The germline V and J ends were trimmed by 2 bases and 5 bases, with 10 bases remaining between them.

Sequenced: peripheral blood. J is TRBJ2-7 and V is TRBV19, with TRBD2 as a possible D gene (5 bases). The sequence was collected from a woman aged 40 to 50 with COVID-19, enrolled during active disease. The CDR3 DNA follows: TGTGCCAGTAGTATAATGTCCGGGGACGAGCAGTACTTC. Amino acids: CASSIMSGDEQYF. The full variable domain, with the rest looked up from reference TRBV19 and TRBJ2-7, is DGGITQSPKYLFRKEGQNVTLSCEQNLNHDAMYWYRQDPGQGLRLIYYSQIVNDFQKGDIAEGYSVSREKKESFPLTVTSAQKNPTAFYLCASSIMSGDEQYFGPGTRLTVT.